Below, 18 T cell receptor beta chains from the same sample are listed, as sequenced in a study of blood T cell repertoires in COVID-19. Sequencing was performed with immunoSEQ multiplex PCR; in TCRdb, only in-frame clones are kept and a portion is missing. The sample lists about 99,000 clones, roughly 80% seen once, with around 4.8% in the top ten. The sample taken for sequencing was peripheral blood. These receptor sequences come from a man aged 80 or over with COVID-19, enrolled during active disease.

This clone was recorded only once. The chain is built from TRBV4-1 and TRBJ2-3; 7 bases are a match to TRBD1. The V segment lost 0 bases and the J segment 4 bases; nucleotides outside the gene matches: 4. Germline-derived CDR1 and CDR2 are MGHRA and YSYEKL. This CDR3 has 15 amino acids. The CDR3 protein is CASSQDRQGPDTQYF. DNA of the CDR3: TGCGCCAGCAGCCAAGATCGACAGGGACCAGATACGCAGTATTTT.

This clone was detected a few times. V is TRBV10-2 and J is TRBJ2-1; tentative D call: TRBD2 (6 bases). V gave up 8 bases and J gave up 0 bases, with 17 bases separating them. This CDR3 has 16 residues. Germline V gene sequence: CDR1 WSHSY, CDR2 SAAADI. The CDR3 loop is CASLWGLIASYNEQFF. The CDR3, as DNA: TGCGCCAGCCTCTGGGGACTGATAGCCTCCTACAATGAGCAGTTCTTC.

This chain joins TRBV19 and TRBJ2-2; D not resolved. Per the germline V gene, CDR1 is LNHDA and CDR2 is SQIVND (reference sequence). V gave up 2 bases and J gave up 0 bases, with 10 bases separating them. The CDR3 has 16 residues. The CDR3 protein is CASSILMGPNTGELFF. Here the CDR3 DNA reads TGTGCCAGTAGTATACTCATGGGCCCGAACACCGGGGAGCTGTTTTTT.

V usage is TRBV7-9 and J usage is TRBJ1-2; TRBD1 is a possible D gene (5 bases). This CDR3 has 14 amino acids. Looked up from germline, CDR1 is SEHNR and CDR2 is FQNEAQ (reference sequence). V lost 0 bases and J 4 bases, leaving 9 bases between the germline ends. The CDR3, as DNA: TGTGCCAGCAGCTTAGCCGGGGGTCCCTATGGCTACACCTTC. This sequence encodes CASSLAGGPYGYTF.

The genes are TRBV28 and TRBJ1-1; TRBD1 matches 7 bases. Germline V gives CDR1 MDHEN, CDR2 SYDVKM. The ends lost 5 bases at V and 8 bases at J; junction bases unmatched: 2. CDR3 length: 11 amino acids. The CDR3 reads CASSVDREAFF. CDR3 nucleotide sequence: TGTGCCAGCAGTGTGGACAGGGAAGCTTTCTTT.

The chain is built from TRBV2 and TRBJ2-3; the match to TRBD2 covers 7 bases. V lost 5 bases to trimming and J lost 2 bases; unmatched junction nucleotides: 10. The length of the CDR3 is 16 residues. CDR1 and CDR2 (germline): SNHLY, FYNNEI. The CDR3 is CASSPGAGPFTDTQYF. In nucleotides, the CDR3 is TGTGCCAGCAGTCCAGGAGCGGGGCCTTTCACAGATACGCAGTATTTT. The full variable domain, its missing parts supplied by reference TRBV2 and TRBJ2-3, is EPEVTQTPSHQVTQMGQEVILRCVPISNHLYFYWYRQILGQKVEFLVSFYNNEISEKSEIFDDQFSVERPDGSNFTLKIRSTKLEDSAMYFCASSPGAGPFTDTQYFGPGTRLTVL.

The gene calls are TRBV7-2 and TRBJ2-4, with 10 nucleotides matching TRBD1. This CDR3 is built from 17 residues. The ends lost 1 base at V and 6 bases at J; junction bases unmatched: 9. The germline gives CDR1 SGHTA, CDR2 FQGNSA. CDR3 in DNA: TGTGCCAGCAGCTTAGGGACAGGGGGTACCTCTGGAAACATTCAGTACTTC. This sequence encodes CASSLGTGGTSGNIQYF.

This chain uses TRBV7-9 with TRBJ2-7; tentatively, D is TRBD2 (5 bases). V was clipped by 0 bases and J by 5 bases, with 8 bases between them. The germline V gene encodes CDR1 SEHNR and CDR2 FQNEAQ (reference sequence). The CDR3 covers 13 residues. The CDR3: CASSLALRDEQYF. The CDR3 DNA is TGTGCCAGCAGCTTAGCCTTGAGGGACGAGCAGTACTTC.

The chain has TRBV29-1 and TRBJ2-5; 8 nucleotides agree with TRBD1. Per the germline V gene, CDR1 is SQVTM and CDR2 is ANQGSEA. V lost 7 bases, J lost 5 bases, and 6 bases stayed unmatched. The CDR3 runs to 12 residues. CDR3 protein: CSADYRGETQYF. For the CDR3, the DNA is TGCAGCGCGGATTACAGGGGGGAGACCCAGTACTTC.

This clone was found a few times. This chain uses TRBV14 with TRBJ2-2; D is possibly TRBD2 (6 bases). Trimming shortened V by 4 bases and J by 7 bases, and 10 bases separated the two germline ends. Germline-derived CDR1 and CDR2 are SGHDN and FVKESK. This CDR3 contains 13 residues. The CDR3 reads CASSRGSGGELFF. The CDR3 bases are TGTGCCAGCAGCCGAGGTAGCGGCGGGGAGCTGTTTTTT.

This clone was observed a handful of times. Here the CDR3 DNA reads TGTGCCAGCAGTTTGACAGGGTCCTACGAGCAGTACTTC. Encoded protein: CASSLTGSYEQYF. This chain uses TRBV28 with TRBJ2-7, with 7 positions matching TRBD1. Germline CDR1 and CDR2: MDHEN and SYDVKM. The CDR3 loop spans 13 amino acids. Trimming at V came to 3 bases and at J to 1 base, leaving 0 bases not matched to a gene.

The gene calls are TRBV30 and TRBJ1-1; D is unclear. This CDR3 spans 13 amino acids. From germline, CDR1 is GTSNPN and CDR2 SVGIG (reference sequence). Between the trimmed V and J ends, which lost 3 bases and 5 bases, there was a span of 13 bases. CDR3: CAWSPTRGTEAFF. In DNA form, the CDR3 reads TGTGCCTGGAGCCCCACGCGAGGGACTGAAGCTTTCTTT. The variable domain in full, completed from reference TRBV30 and TRBJ1-1, reads SQTIHQWPATLVQPVGSPLSLECTVEGTSNPNLYWYRQAAGRGLQLLFYSVGIGQISSEVPQNLSASRPQDRQFILSSKKLLLSDSGFYLCAWSPTRGTEAFFGQGTRLTVV.

This chain uses TRBV29-1 with TRBJ2-5, with D perhaps matching TRBD1 (6 bases). Germline-derived CDR1 and CDR2 are SQVTM and ANQGSEA. Trimming pared 6 bases from V and 7 bases from J, leaving 21 bases between. CDR3 length equals 14 residues. The CDR3: CSVSSGMGASTQYF. As DNA, the CDR3 is TGCAGCGTCAGTTCGGGGATGGGGGCCTCGACCCAGTACTTC.

This clone is medium-sized by share. The gene calls are TRBV7-9 and TRBJ1-6; no clear D. Trimming shortened V by 5 bases and J by 12 bases, and 11 bases separated the two germline ends. This CDR3 region has 12 residues. Germline CDR1 reads SEHNR; CDR2 reads FQNEAQ (reference sequence). This chain's CDR3 is CASSVAEGPLHF. The DNA of the CDR3 is TGTGCCAGCAGCGTCGCAGAGGGACCCCTCCACTTT.

The rearrangement uses TRBV9 and TRBJ2-1; 8 bases are shared with TRBD1. This CDR3 is 17 amino acids long. CDR1 is SGDLS and CDR2 is YYNGEE in the germline V gene. Trimming removed 1 base from V and 4 bases from J; junction bases left unmatched: 10. The CDR3, as DNA: TGTGCCAGCAGCGTATCCAGGGGGCAAGGGTTTTACAATGAGCAGTTCTTC. It is translated as CASSVSRGQGFYNEQFF.

This sequence joins TRBV4-2 and TRBJ2-3; no reliable D call. Germline assignment: CDR1 LGHNA and CDR2 YNFKEQ. The length of the CDR3 is 16 residues. V was cut by 1 base and J by 3 bases, with 14 bases left in between. Here the CDR3 reads CASSQVWRQRTDTQYF. The CDR3 bases are TGTGCCAGCAGCCAAGTTTGGCGGCAGAGGACAGATACGCAGTATTTT.

This chain connects TRBV2 to TRBJ1-3, with D possibly TRBD1 on 5 matching bases. The V end was cut by 5 bases, the J end by 0 bases, with 11 bases between. Germline V gives CDR1 SNHLY, CDR2 FYNNEI. The CDR3 consists of 15 residues. CDR3 bases: TGTGCCAGCAGTCCCAGGGTTGGCTCTGGAAACACCATATATTTT. The encoded protein is CASSPRVGSGNTIYF.

The rearrangement uses TRBV27 and TRBJ2-2, with D hard to call. With 5 bases removed from V and 6 bases from J, the gap between germline ends came to 19 bases. Germline V gene sequence: CDR1 MNHEY, CDR2 SMNVEV (reference sequence). This CDR3 has 16 amino acids. CDR3 sequence (DNA): TGTGCCAGCAGTCCATATGGCTCATCGGGTGCCGGGGAGCTGTTTTTT. Amino acids: CASSPYGSSGAGELFF.